The T cell receptor (beta chain) described here comes from a study of Ad26.COV2.S vaccination and SARS-CoV-2 variants. Points from the study as a whole: Possible underestimation of total T cell responses by the TCR breadth and depth analyses was noted. Reports say spike-specific CD8+ and CD4+ T cell responses covered substantial breadth after vaccination. Researchers reported similar non-spike TCR breadth in vaccine and placebo recipients. Spike-specific TCR breadth in vaccine recipients exceeded that seen in placebo recipients.

Repertoires were generated with immunoSEQ multiplex PCR, while TCRdb's copy carries only in-frame clones and drops some. Altogether about 350,000 clones are present, about 90% being singletons, with the ten largest covering 3.9%. A note on this clone: The antigen is not known.

This CDR3 has 15 residues. Germline assignment: CDR1 DFQATT and CDR2 SNEGSKA (reference sequence). V shed 3 bases, J shed 6 bases, and the junction held 7 bases outside the gene matches. The TCR sequence derives from a human donor who had recovered from COVID-19. The sample was peripheral blood, taken after recovery from COVID-19. The rearrangement links TRBV20-1 to TRBJ2-1, with 11 bases aligning to TRBD2. CDR3 nucleotides: TGCAGTGCTAGTCGGGTAGCGGGGGGGATCAATGAGCAGTTCTTC. Protein sequence: CSASRVAGGINEQFF.